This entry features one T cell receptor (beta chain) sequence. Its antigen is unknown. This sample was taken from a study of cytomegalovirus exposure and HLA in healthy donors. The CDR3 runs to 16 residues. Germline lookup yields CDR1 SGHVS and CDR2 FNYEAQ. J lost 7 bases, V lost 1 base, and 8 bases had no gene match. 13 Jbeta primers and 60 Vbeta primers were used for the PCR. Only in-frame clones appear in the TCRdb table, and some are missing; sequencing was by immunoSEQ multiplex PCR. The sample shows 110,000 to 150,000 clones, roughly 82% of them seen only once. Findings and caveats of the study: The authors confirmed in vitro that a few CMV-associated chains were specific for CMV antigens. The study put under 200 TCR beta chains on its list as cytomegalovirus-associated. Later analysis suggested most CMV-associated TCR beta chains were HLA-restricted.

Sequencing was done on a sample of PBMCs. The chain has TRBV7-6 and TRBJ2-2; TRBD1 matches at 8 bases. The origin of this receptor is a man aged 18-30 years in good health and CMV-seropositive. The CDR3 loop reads CASSLGTGRKGGELFF. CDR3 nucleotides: TGTGCCAGCAGCTTAGGGACAGGGAGAAAGGGCGGGGAGCTGTTTTTT.